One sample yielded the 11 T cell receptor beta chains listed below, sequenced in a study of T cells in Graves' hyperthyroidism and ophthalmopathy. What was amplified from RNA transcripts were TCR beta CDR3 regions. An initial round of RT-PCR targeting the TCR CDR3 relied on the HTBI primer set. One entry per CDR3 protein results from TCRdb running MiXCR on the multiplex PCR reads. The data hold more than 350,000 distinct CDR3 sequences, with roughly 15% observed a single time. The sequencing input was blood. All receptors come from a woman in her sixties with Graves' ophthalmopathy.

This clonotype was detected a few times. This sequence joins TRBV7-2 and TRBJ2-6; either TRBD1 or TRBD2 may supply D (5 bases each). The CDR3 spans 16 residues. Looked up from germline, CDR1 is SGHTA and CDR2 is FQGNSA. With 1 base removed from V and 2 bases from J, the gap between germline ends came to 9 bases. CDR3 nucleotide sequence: TGTGCCAGCAGCTTAGGGGGGATAACTGGGGCCAACGTCCTGACTTTC. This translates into CASSLGGITGANVLTF.

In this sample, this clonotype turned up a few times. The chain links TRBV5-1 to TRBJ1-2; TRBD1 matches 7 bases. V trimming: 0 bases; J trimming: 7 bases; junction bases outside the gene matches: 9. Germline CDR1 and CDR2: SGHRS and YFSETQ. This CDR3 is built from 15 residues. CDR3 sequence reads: CASSLATTGTSGYTF. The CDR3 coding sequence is TGCGCCAGCAGCTTGGCAACGACAGGGACTTCTGGCTACACCTTC.

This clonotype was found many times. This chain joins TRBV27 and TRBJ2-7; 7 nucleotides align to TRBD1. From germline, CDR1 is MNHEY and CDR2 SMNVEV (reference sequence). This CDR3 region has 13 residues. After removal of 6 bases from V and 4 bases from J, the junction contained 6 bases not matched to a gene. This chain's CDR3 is CASSPGTVYEQYF. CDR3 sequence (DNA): TGTGCCAGCAGCCCGGGGACAGTTTACGAGCAGTACTTC.

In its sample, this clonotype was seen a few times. In nucleotides, the CDR3 is TGTGCCAGCAGCTTAGCAGAGGACGGGAGGTCCTACAATGAGCAGTTCTTC. Protein: CASSLAEDGRSYNEQFF. The chain is built from TRBV7-9 and TRBJ2-1; 7 bases are a match to TRBD2. The CDR3 covers 17 residues. The junction had 6 bases not matched to a gene; V was cut back by 0 bases and J by 1 base. From germline, CDR1 is SEHNR and CDR2 FQNEAQ (reference sequence).

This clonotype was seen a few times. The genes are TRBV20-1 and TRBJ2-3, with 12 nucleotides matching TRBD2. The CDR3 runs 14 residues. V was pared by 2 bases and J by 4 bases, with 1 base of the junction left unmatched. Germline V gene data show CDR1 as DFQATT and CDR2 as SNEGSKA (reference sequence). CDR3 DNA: TGCAGTGCTAGAAGACTAGCGGGAGCAGATACGCAGTATTTT. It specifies CSARRLAGADTQYF.

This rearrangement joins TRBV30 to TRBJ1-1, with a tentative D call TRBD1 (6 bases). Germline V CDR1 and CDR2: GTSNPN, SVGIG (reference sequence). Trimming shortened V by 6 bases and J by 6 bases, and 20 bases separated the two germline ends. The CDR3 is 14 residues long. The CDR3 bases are TGTGCCTGCCGGATAGGGCAGGGGCTGGCTGAAGCTTTCTTT. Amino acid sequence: CACRIGQGLAEAFF.

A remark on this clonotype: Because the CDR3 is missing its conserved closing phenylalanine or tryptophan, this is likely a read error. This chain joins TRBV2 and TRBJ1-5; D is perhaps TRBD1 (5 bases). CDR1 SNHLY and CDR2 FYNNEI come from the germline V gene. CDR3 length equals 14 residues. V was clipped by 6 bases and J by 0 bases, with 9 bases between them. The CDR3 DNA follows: TGTGCCAGCAGGGGGCAGTATAGCAATCAGCCCCAGCATCTT. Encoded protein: CASRGQYSNQPQHL.

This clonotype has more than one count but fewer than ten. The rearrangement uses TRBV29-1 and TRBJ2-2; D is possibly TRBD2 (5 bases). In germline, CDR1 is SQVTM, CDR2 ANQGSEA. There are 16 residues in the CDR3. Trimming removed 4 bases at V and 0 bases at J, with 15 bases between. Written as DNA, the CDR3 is TGCAGCGTTGGGATCGGTGGCGGGTCGAACACCGGGGAGCTGTTTTTT. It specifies CSVGIGGGSNTGELFF.

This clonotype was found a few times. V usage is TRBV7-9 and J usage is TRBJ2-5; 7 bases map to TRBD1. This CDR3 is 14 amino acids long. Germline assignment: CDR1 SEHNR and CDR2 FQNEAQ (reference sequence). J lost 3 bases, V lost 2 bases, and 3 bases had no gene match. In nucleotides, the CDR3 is TGTGCCAGCAGCTTAAGGCAGGGGGAAGAGACCCAGTACTTC. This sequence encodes CASSLRQGEETQYF.

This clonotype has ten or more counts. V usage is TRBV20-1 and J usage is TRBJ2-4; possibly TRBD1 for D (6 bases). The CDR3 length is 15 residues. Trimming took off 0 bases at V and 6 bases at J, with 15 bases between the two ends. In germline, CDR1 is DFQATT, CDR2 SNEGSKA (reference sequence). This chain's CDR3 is CSARDQEGVGNIQYF. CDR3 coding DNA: TGCAGTGCTAGAGATCAAGAGGGGGTAGGAAACATTCAGTACTTC.

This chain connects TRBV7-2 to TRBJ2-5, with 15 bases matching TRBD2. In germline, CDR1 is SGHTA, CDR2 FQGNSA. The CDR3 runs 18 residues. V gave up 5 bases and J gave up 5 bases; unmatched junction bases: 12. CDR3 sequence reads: CASSMAGLAGGPRETQYF. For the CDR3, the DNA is TGTGCCAGCAGCATGGCCGGACTAGCGGGAGGGCCGAGGGAGACCCAGTACTTC.